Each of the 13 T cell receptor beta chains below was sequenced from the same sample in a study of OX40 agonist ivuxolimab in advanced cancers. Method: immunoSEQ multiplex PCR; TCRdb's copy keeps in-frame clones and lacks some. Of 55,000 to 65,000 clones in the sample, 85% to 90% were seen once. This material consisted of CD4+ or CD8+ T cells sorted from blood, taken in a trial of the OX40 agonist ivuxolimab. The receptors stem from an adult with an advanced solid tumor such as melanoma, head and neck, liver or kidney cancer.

The CDR3 reads CAWSSEEKLFF. CDR3 in DNA: TGTGCCTGGAGTTCCGAAGAAAAACTGTTTTTT. The rearrangement links TRBV30 to TRBJ1-4; D is unresolved. Germline CDR1 GTSNPN, CDR2 SVGIG (reference sequence). Trimming removed 2 bases at V and 8 bases at J, with 6 bases between. CDR3 length equals 11 residues.

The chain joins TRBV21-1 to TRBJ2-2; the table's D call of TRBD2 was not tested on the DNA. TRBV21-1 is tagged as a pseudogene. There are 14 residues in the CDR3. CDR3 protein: CASSKGVPTGELFF. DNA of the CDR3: TGTGCCAGCAGCAAAGGAGTGCCCACCGGGGAGCTGTTTTTT.

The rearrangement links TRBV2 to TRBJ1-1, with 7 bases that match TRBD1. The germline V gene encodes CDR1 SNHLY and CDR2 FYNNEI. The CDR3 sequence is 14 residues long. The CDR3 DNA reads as TGTGTTTCACAGGGGCGGGGCTTGAACACTGAAGCTTTCTTT. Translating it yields CVSQGRGLNTEAFF.

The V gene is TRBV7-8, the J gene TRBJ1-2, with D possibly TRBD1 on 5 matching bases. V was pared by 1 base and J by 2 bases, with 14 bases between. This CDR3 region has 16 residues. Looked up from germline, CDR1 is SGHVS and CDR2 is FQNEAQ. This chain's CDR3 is CASSLVRARVNYGYTF. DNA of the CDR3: TGTGCCAGCAGCTTAGTAAGGGCCAGGGTGAACTATGGCTACACCTTC. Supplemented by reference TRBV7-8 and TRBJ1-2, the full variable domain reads GAGVSQSPRYKVAKRGQDVALRCDPISGHVSLFWYQQALGQGPEFLTYFQNEAQLDKSGLPSDRFFAERPEGSVSTLKIQRTQQEDSAVYLCASSLVRARVNYGYTFGSGTRLTVV.

The CDR3 coding sequence is TGTGCCAGCATGCGACAAGCGAATCAGCCCCAGCATTTT. Amino acid sequence: CASMRQANQPQHF. The chain recombines TRBV2 with TRBJ1-5; D uncertain. Per the germline V gene, CDR1 is SNHLY and CDR2 is FYNNEI. This CDR3 is built from 13 residues. V was shortened by 7 bases and J by 4 bases, with 11 bases between the two germline ends.

This CDR3 reads CASSFQGAYEQYF. CDR3 DNA sequence: TGTGCCAGCAGCTTCCAGGGGGCGTACGAGCAGTACTTC. The rearrangement joins TRBV7-2 to TRBJ2-7, with 8 positions matching TRBD1. The CDR3 contains 13 residues. J lost 4 bases, V lost 3 bases, and 2 bases had no gene match. Germline V gives CDR1 SGHTA, CDR2 FQGNSA.

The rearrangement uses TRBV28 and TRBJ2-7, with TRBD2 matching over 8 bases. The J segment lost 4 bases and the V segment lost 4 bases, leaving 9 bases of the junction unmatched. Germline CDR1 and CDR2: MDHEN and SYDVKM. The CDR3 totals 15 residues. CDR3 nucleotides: TGTGCCAGCAGTTCCTGGCGGGGGGCCCTATACGAGCAGTACTTC. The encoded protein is CASSSWRGALYEQYF.

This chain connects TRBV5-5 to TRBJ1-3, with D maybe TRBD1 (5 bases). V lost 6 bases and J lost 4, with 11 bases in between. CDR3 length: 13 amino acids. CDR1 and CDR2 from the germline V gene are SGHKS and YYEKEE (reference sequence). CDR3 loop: CASNTGEGNTIYF. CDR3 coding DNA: TGTGCCAGCAATACAGGAGAAGGAAACACCATATATTTT.

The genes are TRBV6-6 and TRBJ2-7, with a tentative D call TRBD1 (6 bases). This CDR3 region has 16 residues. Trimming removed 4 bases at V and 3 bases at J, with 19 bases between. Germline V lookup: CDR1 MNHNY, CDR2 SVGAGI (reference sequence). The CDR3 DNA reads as TGTGCCAGCAGTTCCTCCCCAGCAGGGGCGCGCTACGAGCAGTACTTC. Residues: CASSSSPAGARYEQYF.

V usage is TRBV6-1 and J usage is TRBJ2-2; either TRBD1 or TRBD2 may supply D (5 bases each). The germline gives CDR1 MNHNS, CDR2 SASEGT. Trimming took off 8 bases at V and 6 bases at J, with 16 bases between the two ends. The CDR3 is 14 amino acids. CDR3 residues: CASRDGLGAGELFF. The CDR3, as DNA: TGTGCCAGCCGGGACGGCCTAGGGGCCGGGGAGCTGTTTTTT.

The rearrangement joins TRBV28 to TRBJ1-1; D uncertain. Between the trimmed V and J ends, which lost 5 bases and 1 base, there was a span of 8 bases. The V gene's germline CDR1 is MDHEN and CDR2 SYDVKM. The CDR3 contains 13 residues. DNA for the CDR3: TGTGCCAGCAGTCTCGGACGGAACACTGAAGCTTTCTTT. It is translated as CASSLGRNTEAFF.

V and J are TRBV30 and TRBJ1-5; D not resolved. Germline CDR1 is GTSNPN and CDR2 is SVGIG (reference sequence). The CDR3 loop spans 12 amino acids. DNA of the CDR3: TGTGCGGGCGGGCACCTAAATCAGCCCCAGCATTTT. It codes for CAGGHLNQPQHF.

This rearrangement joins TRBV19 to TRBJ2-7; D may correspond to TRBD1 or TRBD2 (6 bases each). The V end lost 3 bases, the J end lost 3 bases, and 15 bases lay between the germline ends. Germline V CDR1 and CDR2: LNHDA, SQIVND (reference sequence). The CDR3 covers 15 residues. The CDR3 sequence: CASSMEGGRNYEQYF. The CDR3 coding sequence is TGTGCCAGTAGTATGGAGGGGGGAAGGAACTACGAGCAGTACTTC.